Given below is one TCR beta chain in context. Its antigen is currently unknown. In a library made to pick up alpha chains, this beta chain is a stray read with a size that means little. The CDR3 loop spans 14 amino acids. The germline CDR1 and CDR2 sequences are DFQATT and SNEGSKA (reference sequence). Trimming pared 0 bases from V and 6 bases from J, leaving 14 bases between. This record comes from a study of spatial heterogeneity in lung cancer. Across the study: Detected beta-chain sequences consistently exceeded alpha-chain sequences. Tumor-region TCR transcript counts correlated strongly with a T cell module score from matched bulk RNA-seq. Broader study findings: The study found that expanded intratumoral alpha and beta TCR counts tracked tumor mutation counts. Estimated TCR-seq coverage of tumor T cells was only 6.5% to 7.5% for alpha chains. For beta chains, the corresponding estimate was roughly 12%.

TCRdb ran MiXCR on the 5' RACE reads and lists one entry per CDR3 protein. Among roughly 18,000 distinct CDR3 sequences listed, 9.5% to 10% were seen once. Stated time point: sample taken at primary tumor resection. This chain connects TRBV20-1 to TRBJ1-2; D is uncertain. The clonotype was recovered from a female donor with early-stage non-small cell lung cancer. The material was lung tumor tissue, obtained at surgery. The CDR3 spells CSARDHSGVDGYTF. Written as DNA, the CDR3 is TGCAGTGCTAGAGATCACAGTGGGGTTGATGGCTACACCTTC.